The entry below describes one T cell receptor (beta chain). Its antigen is not identified. The data are from a study of CD8+ T cells in alopecia areata. Looking at the study overall: Tofacitinib administration to treated patients was oral, at 5 to 10 mg twice daily. Treated patients were scored for severity by percent of scalp affected. Overall study results and limits: In lesional scalp, particularly from alopecia totalis/universalis, clonality was higher than in normal scalp.

Germline loops: CDR1 SNHLY, CDR2 FYNNEI. The CDR3 is 10 amino acids. The V and J ends lost 4 bases and 16 bases respectively, with 11 bases between them. cDNA reverse transcribed from extracted RNA served as the sequencing template. Profiled with immunoSEQ multiplex PCR; TCRdb holds only in-frame clones, not every one. The sample consists of fewer than 200,000 clones, about 60% of them appearing once. As to treatment: oral pan-JAK inhibitor, 5-10 mg twice daily. The genes are TRBV2 and TRBJ2-1, with D tentatively TRBD2 (6 bases). The source of this sequence is a human donor with alopecia areata. Sample: CD8+ T cells sorted from blood, taken at week 24, from a patient treated with tofacitinib. This CDR3 is CASSAGSHFF. The CDR3 DNA reads as TGTGCCAGCAGTGCCGGGAGCCACTTCTTC.